This T cell receptor beta chain was recorded in a study of Ad26.COV2.S vaccination and SARS-CoV-2 variants. Profiled with immunoSEQ multiplex PCR; TCRdb holds only in-frame clones, not every one. Of 350,000 to 500,000 clones listed, 90% are singletons. Documented treatment: 19 received Ad26.COV2.S at low or high dose, single or two shots; several received placebo; per-sample allocation not given. Vaccine and placebo recipients were sampled on day 63 after the first injection. The CDR3 length is 16 residues. Germline CDR1 is KGHSH and CDR2 is LQKENI. Trimming took 6 bases from V and 1 from J, leaving 18 bases between them.

This sequence originates from a person aged 18 to 65 who received the Ad26.COV2.S COVID-19 vaccine or a placebo. Sequenced material: peripheral blood, taken in a trial of Ad26.COV2.S vaccine versus placebo. The genes are TRBV18 and TRBJ1-1; D gene unclear. This CDR3 is CASSYQIGVGNTEAFF. CDR3 in DNA: TGTGCCAGCTCCTACCAAATCGGGGTAGGGAACACTGAAGCTTTCTTT.